The clone carrying this T cell receptor beta chain was seen a handful of times. Its specificity is unknown. Trimming removed 3 bases from V and 6 bases from J; junction bases left unmatched: 8. CDR1 and CDR2 from the germline V gene are WNHNN and SYGVQD (reference sequence). There are 14 residues in the CDR3. The data belong to a study of cytomegalovirus exposure and HLA in healthy donors. Primers for the PCR totalled 60 Vbeta and 13 Jbeta. The table came from immunoSEQ multiplex PCR; TCRdb's copy has only in-frame clones and leaves some out. The profile shows approximately 100,000 clones, roughly a tenth of them singletons. Study conclusions and caveats: In a later analysis, at a false discovery rate of 0.05, about 17,000 TCR beta sequences matched HLA alleles.

The TCR originated in a middle-aged man in good health and CMV-seropositive. Sequenced input: PBMCs. The J gene is TRBJ2-7, the V gene TRBV10-1; 7 bases match TRBD2. The CDR3 DNA is TGCGCCAGCAGTGATGGGAGCGGGACGGCCGAGCAGTACTTC. Translating it yields CASSDGSGTAEQYF.